This TCR beta chain is drawn from a study of cytomegalovirus exposure and HLA in healthy donors. The study, taken as a whole, reports: Within an earlier analysis, most TCR beta V segments proved productive either about 87% or about 30% of the time. Most subjects' HLA-A and HLA-B alleles were reportedly predicted from TCR beta sequences. One cluster of highly shared sequence variants probably arose as a sequencing artifact. It was 150 or so TCR beta chains that were listed as cytomegalovirus-associated.

This clone was seen a few times. Its antigen is not identified. This CDR3 has 13 amino acids. The germline V gene encodes CDR1 SGHNT and CDR2 YENEEA. Trimming left V 1 base short and J 1 base short, with 4 bases between. The PCR made use of 60 Vbeta and 13 Jbeta primers. Clones were sequenced by immunoSEQ multiplex PCR, and TCRdb holds only the in-frame ones, with some missing. The sample carries about 120,000 clones, around 77% recorded once. The chain joins TRBV11-3 to TRBJ1-1; D is undetermined. The sequence derives from a man between 18 and 29 years old in good health and CMV-seropositive. Input material: PBMCs. The CDR3 loop reads CASSLGENTEAFF. CDR3 nucleotides: TGTGCCAGCAGCTTAGGAGAGAACACTGAAGCTTTCTTT.